This T cell receptor (beta chain) came from a study of shared clonotypes between healthy human individuals. Findings and caveats of the study: Researchers found naive subsets generally carried larger estimated richness than memory subsets. The naive CD4 repertoires of four donors were compared, and around 4.7% of clonotypes were shared.

Each donor was a Caucasian adult residing in Nashville, Tennessee. Every subset had its genomic DNA shared out evenly among several immunoSEQ plates. Repertoires were generated with immunoSEQ multiplex PCR, while TCRdb's copy carries only in-frame clones and drops some. Of around 300,000 clones listed, roughly 91% are singletons. This clone showed up just once. What it recognizes is unknown. CDR1 and CDR2 (germline): MNHNY, SVGAGI (reference sequence). Unmatched junction bases numbered 8, after V lost 5 bases and J lost 3 bases. There are 15 residues in the CDR3. The source material was memory CD8+ T cells sorted from blood. Subset: CD45RO+ cells pooled with CCR7-negative TemRA cells. V gene TRBV6-6 combines with J gene TRBJ2-7, with TRBD1 matching 9 bases. This clonotype was sampled from a man between 18 and 29 years old in good health. CDR3: CASSPTGTGIYEQYF. CDR3 in DNA: TGTGCCAGCAGTCCGACCGGGACAGGGATCTACGAGCAGTACTTC.